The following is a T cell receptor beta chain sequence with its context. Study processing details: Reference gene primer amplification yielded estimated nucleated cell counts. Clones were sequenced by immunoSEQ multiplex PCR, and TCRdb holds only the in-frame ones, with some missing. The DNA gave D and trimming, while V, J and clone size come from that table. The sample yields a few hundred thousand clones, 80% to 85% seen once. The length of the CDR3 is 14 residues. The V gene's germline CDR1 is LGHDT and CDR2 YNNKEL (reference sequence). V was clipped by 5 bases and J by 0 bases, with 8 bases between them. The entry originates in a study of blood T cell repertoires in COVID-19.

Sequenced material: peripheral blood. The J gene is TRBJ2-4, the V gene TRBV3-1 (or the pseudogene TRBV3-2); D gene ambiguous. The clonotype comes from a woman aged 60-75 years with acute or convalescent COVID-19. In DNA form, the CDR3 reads TGTGCCAGCAGCGGCACGGGAGCCAAAAACATTCAGTACTTC. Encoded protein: CASSGTGAKNIQYF.